The 8 T cell receptor beta chains below were found in one sample sequenced in a study of identifying expanded T cells in peripheral blood. TCRdb keeps only in-frame clones here, not all; method: immunoSEQ multiplex PCR. The repertoire consists of approximately 90,000 clones, with roughly 81% occurring once and the leading ten covering 3.5% to 5.5%. The specimen was blood. Receptors originate from a person aged 18-70 years in good health.

The gene calls are TRBV19 and TRBJ2-5; 10 bases are a match to TRBD2. This CDR3 region has 16 residues. Germline CDR1 reads LNHDA; CDR2 reads SQIVND (reference sequence). J was trimmed by 3 bases and V by 4 bases; bases with no gene match: 8. CDR3 loop: CASSTLAGESKETQYF. Written as DNA, the CDR3 is TGTGCCAGTAGTACGCTAGCGGGAGAATCAAAAGAGACCCAGTACTTC.

In DNA, the CDR3 is TGTGCCAGTAGTATTCATCTGGCCTCGGATACGCAGTATTTT. Its protein is CASSIHLASDTQYF. The chain employs TRBV19 and TRBJ2-3, with no clear D. The CDR3 covers 14 residues. Trimming removed 3 bases at V and 6 bases at J, with 13 bases between. Germline CDR1 and CDR2: LNHDA and SQIVND (reference sequence). Together with reference TRBV19 and TRBJ2-3, the CDR3 gives the full variable domain: DGGITQSPKYLFRKEGQNVTLSCEQNLNHDAMYWYRQDPGQGLRLIYYSQIVNDFQKGDIAEGYSVSREKKESFPLTVTSAQKNPTAFYLCASSIHLASDTQYFGPGTRLTVL.

V is TRBV5-4 and J is TRBJ2-7; 8 bases match TRBD1. After removal of 3 bases from V and 2 bases from J, the junction contained 4 bases not matched to a gene. Per germline, CDR1 SGHNT and CDR2 YYREEE (reference sequence). This CDR3 has 14 residues. The CDR3 loop reads CASSSGQGAYEQYF. CDR3 nucleotides: TGTGCCAGCAGCTCCGGACAGGGCGCCTACGAGCAGTACTTC.

This clone was detected once. This chain uses TRBV30 with TRBJ1-2; 9 bases fit TRBD1. Germline V CDR1 and CDR2: GTSNPN, SVGIG (reference sequence). There are 14 residues in the CDR3. After removal of 5 bases from V and 6 bases from J, the junction contained 10 bases not matched to a gene. The CDR3 is CAWVQLTGGDGYTF. CDR3 sequence (DNA): TGTGCCTGGGTACAATTGACAGGGGGGGATGGCTACACCTTC.

The chain uses TRBV7-6 and TRBJ2-7; TRBD2 matches at 10 bases. Germline V gene lookup returns CDR1 SGHVS and CDR2 FNYEAQ. Trimming cost V 5 bases and J 6 bases; bases outside gene matches: 16. This CDR3 region has 17 residues. The CDR3 DNA follows: TGTGCCAGCAGCCGAACCGAAATAGCGGGGGGCCGTGGCGAGCAGTACTTC. Protein sequence: CASSRTEIAGGRGEQYF.

The V call is TRBV7-8, the J call TRBJ2-1, with D perhaps matching TRBD1 (6 bases). Germline values: CDR1 SGHVS, CDR2 FQNEAQ. Trimming took off 6 bases at V and 5 bases at J, with 8 bases between the two ends. The CDR3 contains 12 residues. CDR3 protein: CASRDSHNEQFF. The CDR3 nucleotides are TGTGCCAGCAGGGACAGCCACAATGAGCAGTTCTTC. Drawing the rest from reference TRBV7-8 and TRBJ2-1, the complete variable domain is GAGVSQSPRYKVAKRGQDVALRCDPISGHVSLFWYQQALGQGPEFLTYFQNEAQLDKSGLPSDRFFAERPEGSVSTLKIQRTQQEDSAVYLCASRDSHNEQFFGPGTRLTVL.

This chain connects TRBV6-1 to TRBJ1-4; no firm D call. In germline, CDR1 is MNHNS, CDR2 SASEGT. V shed 0 bases and J shed 2 bases, with 13 bases lying between them. CDR3 length: 17 amino acids. The CDR3: CASSEAGQVPTNEKLFF. CDR3 in DNA: TGTGCCAGCAGTGAAGCAGGGCAAGTTCCGACTAATGAAAAACTGTTTTTT.

J is TRBJ1-2 and V is TRBV9; D is perhaps TRBD1 (5 bases). This CDR3 contains 12 residues. V lost 3 bases, J lost 5 bases, and 8 bases lay in between. Germline V lookup: CDR1 SGDLS, CDR2 YYNGEE. This CDR3 reads CASSGQRYGYTF. The CDR3 nucleotides read TGTGCCAGCAGCGGACAGAGGTATGGCTACACCTTC.